This TCR beta chain was profiled in a study of T cell clonality in common variable immunodeficiency. Measured with immunoSEQ multiplex PCR; TCRdb has only the in-frame clones, and not every one. There are 40,000 to 55,000 clones in the sample, none observed a single time. Germline V gene lookup returns CDR1 SQVTM and CDR2 ANQGSEA. J was trimmed by 5 bases and V by 0 bases; bases with no gene match: 7. The CDR3 sequence is 16 residues long. This clone appeared many times. Its target is unknown. From the germline J gene comes the end of the CDR3, since the read stops 3 residues before it. Study-wide points: What drives increased CVID clonality needs T cell subpopulation sequencing.

The sequenced sample consisted of peripheral blood mononuclear cells. The V call is TRBV29-1, the J call TRBJ1-2; 12 nucleotides align to TRBD1. This sequence originates from a person aged 18-70 years in good health. The sequenced part of the CDR3 DNA is TGCAGCGTTGAAGAGATAGGGACAGGGGGCCGTTATGGC. This codes for CSVEEIGTGGRYG. The whole CDR3 region reads CSVEEIGTGGRYGYTF.